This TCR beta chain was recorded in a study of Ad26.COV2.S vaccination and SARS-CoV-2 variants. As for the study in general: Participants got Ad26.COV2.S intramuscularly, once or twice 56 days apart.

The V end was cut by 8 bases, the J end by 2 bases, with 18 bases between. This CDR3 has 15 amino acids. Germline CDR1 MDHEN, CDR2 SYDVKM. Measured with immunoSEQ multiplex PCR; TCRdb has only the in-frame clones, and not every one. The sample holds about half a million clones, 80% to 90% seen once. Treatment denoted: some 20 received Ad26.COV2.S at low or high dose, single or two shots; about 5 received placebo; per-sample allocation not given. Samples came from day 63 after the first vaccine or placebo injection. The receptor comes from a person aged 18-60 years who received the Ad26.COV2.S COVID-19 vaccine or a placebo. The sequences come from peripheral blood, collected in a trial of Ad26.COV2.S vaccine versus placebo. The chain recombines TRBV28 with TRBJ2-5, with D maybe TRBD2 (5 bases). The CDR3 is CASGYPGITQETQYF. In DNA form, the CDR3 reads TGTGCCAGCGGGTATCCGGGAATTACTCAAGAGACCCAGTACTTC.